This T cell receptor (beta chain) was observed in a study of T cell responses to AZD1222 COVID-19 vaccine. The table came from immunoSEQ multiplex PCR; TCRdb's copy has only in-frame clones and leaves some out. The sample includes approximately 69,000 clones, less than 90% seen only once; the top ten take around 25%. The clonotype comes from an adult who received the AZD1222 COVID-19 vaccine. Sequences were derived from peripheral blood, sampled 28 days after the second AZD1222 dose.

The CDR3 DNA sequence: TGTGCCAGCAGCGTGGGACTAGGTACCGGGGAGCTGTTTTTT. As protein: CASSVGLGTGELFF. This rearrangement joins TRBV2 to TRBJ2-2, with TRBD2 matching over 8 bases. The CDR3 consists of 14 residues. CDR1 and CDR2 (germline): SNHLY, FYNNEI. V lost 6 bases and J lost 5; bases outside the gene matches: 5. Combining the CDR3 with reference TRBV2 and TRBJ2-2 gives the whole variable domain EPEVTQTPSHQVTQMGQEVILRCVPISNHLYFYWYRQILGQKVEFLVSFYNNEISEKSEIFDDQFSVERPDGSNFTLKIRSTKLEDSAMYFCASSVGLGTGELFFGEGSRLTVL.